This TCR beta chain was recorded in a study of blood T cell repertoires in COVID-19. Profiling relied on immunoSEQ multiplex PCR, and the TCRdb table lists in-frame clones only, not all of them. Here the sample spans about 430,000 clones, 88% being singletons. Categorization into cohorts depended on clinical history that participants reported. The germline gives CDR1 MDHEN, CDR2 SYDVKM. The CDR3 consists of 11 residues. The genes are TRBV28 and TRBJ1-2; D might be TRBD1 (6 bases). Material for sequencing was PBMCs or T cells enriched from blood (not recorded which). The TCR originated in a woman younger than 30 who had been exposed to COVID-19. CDR3 region: CVTTGNDGYTF. The CDR3 DNA sequence: TGTGTCACCACAGGGAATGATGGCTACACCTTC.